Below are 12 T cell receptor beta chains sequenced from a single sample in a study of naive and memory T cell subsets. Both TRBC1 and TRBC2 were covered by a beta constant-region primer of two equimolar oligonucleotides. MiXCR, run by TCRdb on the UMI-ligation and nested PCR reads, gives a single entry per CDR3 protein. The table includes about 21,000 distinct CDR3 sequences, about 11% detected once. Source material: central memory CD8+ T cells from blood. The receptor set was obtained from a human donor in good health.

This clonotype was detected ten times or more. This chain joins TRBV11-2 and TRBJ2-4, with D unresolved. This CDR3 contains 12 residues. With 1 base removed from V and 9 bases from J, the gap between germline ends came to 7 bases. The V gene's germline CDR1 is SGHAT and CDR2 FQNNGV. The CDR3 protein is CASSLGFGIQYF. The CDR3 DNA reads TGTGCCAGCAGCTTAGGGTTTGGCATTCAGTACTTC.

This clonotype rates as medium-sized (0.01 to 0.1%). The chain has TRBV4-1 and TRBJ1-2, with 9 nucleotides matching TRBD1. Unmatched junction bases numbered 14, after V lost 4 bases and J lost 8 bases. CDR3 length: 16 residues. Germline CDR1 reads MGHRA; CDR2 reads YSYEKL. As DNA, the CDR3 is TGCGCCAGCAGCCCCGAGCACAGGGGGCGGGGGGAAGGCTACACCTTC. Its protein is CASSPEHRGRGEGYTF.

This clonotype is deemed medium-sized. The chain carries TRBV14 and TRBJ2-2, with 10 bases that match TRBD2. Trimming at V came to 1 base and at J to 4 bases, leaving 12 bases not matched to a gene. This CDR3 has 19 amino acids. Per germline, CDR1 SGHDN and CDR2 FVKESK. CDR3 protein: CASSQVPSSGSVITGELFF. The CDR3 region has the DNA TGTGCCAGCAGCCAAGTACCGTCTAGCGGGAGTGTTATCACCGGGGAGCTGTTTTTT.

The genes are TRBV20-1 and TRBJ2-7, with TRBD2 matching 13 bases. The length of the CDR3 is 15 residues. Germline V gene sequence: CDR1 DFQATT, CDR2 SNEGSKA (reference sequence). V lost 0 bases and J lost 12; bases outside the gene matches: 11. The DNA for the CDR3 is TGCAGTGCTAGAGATCGGTTTGGACTAGCGGGAGTTCTGTACTTC. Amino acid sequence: CSARDRFGLAGVLYF.

CDR3 residues: CSAERPPGYTF. In DNA, the CDR3 is TGCAGTGCCGAACGGCCGCCGGGCTACACCTTC. The chain combines TRBV20-1 with TRBJ1-2, with D uncertain. The CDR3 runs 11 residues. Germline CDR1 reads DFQATT; CDR2 reads SNEGSKA (reference sequence). Trimming cost V 6 bases and J 8 bases, with 13 bases left between them.

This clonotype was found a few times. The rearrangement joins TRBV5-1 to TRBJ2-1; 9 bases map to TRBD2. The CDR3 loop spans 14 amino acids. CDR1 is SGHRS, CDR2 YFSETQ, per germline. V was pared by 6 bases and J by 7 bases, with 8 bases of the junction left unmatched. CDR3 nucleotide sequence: TGCGCCAGCAAGGGCGGGAGGGCCAAGAATGAGCAGTTCTTC. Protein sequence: CASKGGRAKNEQFF.

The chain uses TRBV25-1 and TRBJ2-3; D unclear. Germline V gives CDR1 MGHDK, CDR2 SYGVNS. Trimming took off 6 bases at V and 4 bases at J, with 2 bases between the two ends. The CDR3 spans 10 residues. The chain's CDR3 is CASRADTQYF. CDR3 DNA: TGTGCCAGCAGGGCAGATACGCAGTATTTT.

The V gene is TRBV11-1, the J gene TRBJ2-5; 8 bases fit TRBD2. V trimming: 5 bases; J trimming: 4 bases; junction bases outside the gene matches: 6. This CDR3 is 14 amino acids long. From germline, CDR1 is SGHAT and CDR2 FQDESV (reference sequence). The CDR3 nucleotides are TGTGCCAGCAGCCGACCGGGGGGGACAGAGACCCAGTACTTC. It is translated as CASSRPGGTETQYF.

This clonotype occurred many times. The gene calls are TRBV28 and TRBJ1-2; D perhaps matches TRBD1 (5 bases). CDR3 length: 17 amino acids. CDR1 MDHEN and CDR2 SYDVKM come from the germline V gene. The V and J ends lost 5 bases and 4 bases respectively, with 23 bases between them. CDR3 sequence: CASSTTGMGVLSYGYTF. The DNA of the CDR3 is TGTGCCAGCAGTACAACCGGGATGGGGGTCCTATCCTATGGCTACACCTTC.

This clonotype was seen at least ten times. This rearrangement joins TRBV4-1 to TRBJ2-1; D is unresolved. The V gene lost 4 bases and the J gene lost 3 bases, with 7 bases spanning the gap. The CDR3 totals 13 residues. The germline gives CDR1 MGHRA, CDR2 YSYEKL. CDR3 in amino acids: CASSLPGYNEQFF. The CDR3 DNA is TGCGCCAGCAGCCTACCGGGCTACAATGAGCAGTTCTTC.

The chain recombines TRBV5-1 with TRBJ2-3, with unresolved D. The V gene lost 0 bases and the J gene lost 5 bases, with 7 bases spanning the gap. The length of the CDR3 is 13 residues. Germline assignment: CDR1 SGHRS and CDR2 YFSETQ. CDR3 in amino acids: CASSLEIGDTQYF. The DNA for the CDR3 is TGCGCCAGCAGCTTGGAAATCGGAGATACGCAGTATTTT.

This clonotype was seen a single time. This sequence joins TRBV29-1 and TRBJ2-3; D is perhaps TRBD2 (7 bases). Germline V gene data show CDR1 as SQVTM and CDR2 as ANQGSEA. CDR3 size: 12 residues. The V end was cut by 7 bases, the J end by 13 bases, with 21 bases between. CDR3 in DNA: TGCAGCGGTGGGGGGGACACAGAGAAGAAGTATTTT. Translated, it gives CSGGGDTEKKYF.